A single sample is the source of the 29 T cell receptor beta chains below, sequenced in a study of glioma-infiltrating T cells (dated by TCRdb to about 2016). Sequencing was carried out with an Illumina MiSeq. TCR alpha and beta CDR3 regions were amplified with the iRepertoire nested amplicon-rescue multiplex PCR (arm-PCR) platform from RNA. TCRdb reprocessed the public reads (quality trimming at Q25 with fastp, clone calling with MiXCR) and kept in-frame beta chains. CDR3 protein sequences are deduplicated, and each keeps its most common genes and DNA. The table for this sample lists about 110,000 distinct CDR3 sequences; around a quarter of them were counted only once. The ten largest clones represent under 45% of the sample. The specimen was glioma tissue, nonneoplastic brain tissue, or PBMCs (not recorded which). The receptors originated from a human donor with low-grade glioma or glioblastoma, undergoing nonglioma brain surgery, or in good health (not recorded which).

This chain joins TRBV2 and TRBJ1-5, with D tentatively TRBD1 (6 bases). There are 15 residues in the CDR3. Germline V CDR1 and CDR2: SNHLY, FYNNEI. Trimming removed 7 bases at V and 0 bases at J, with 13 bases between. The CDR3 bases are TGTGCCAGCAACCAACAGGGAAATAGCAATCAGCCCCAGCATTTT. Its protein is CASNQQGNSNQPQHF.

The chain's CDR3 is CASSERDVYEQFF. CDR3 in DNA: TGTGCCAGCAGTGAACGGGATGTCTATGAGCAGTTCTTC. The rearrangement links TRBV2 to TRBJ2-1; D is possibly TRBD2 (5 bases). The V end lost 2 bases, the J end lost 8 bases, and 10 bases lay between the germline ends. Germline lookup yields CDR1 SNHLY and CDR2 FYNNEI. This CDR3 has 13 amino acids.

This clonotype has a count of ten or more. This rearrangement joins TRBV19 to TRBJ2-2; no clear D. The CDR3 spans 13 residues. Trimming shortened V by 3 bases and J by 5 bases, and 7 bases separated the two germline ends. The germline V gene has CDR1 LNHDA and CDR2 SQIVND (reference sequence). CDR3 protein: CASSITWTGELFF. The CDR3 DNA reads TGTGCCAGTAGTATTACCTGGACCGGGGAGCTGTTTTTT.

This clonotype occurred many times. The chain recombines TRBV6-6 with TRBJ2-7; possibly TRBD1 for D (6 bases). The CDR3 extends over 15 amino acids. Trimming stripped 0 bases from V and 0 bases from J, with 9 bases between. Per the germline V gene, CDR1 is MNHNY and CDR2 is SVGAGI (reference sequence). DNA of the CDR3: TGTGCCAGCAGTTACTCGAGAGGGGGCTCCTACGAGCAGTACTTC. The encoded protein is CASSYSRGGSYEQYF.

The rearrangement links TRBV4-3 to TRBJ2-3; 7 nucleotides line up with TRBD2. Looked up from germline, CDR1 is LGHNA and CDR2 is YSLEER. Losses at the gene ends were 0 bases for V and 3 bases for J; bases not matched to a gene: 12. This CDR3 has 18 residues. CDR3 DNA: TGCGCCAGCAGCCAAGATAATAGACGGGGGGAGGGAACAGATACGCAGTATTTT. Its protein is CASSQDNRRGEGTDTQYF.

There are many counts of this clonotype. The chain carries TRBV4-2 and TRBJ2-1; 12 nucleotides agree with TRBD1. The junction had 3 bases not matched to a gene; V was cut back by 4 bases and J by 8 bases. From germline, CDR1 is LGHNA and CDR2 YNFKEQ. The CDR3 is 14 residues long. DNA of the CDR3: TGTGCCAGCAGCCGGGACAGGGGGCTTGATGAGCAGTTCTTC. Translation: CASSRDRGLDEQFF.

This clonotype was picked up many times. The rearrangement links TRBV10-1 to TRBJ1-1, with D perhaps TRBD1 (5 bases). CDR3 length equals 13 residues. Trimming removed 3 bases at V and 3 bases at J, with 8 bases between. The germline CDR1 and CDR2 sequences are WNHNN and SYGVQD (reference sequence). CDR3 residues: CASSEGEYTEAFF. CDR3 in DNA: TGCGCCAGCAGTGAAGGGGAGTACACTGAAGCTTTCTTT.

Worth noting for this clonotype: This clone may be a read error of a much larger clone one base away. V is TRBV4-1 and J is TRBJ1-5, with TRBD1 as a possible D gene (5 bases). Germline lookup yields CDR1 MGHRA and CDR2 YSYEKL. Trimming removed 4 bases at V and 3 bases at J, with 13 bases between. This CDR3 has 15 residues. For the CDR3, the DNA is TGCGCCAGCAGCCCGGGACTGGCGTTCAATCAGCCCCAGCATTTT. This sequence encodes CASSPGLAFNQPQHF.

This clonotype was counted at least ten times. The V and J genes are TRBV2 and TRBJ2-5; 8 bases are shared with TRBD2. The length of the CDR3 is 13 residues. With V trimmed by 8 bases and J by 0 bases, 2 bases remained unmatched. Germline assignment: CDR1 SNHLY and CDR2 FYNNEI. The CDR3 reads CASPAGDQETQYF. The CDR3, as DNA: TGTGCCAGCCCAGCGGGAGACCAAGAGACCCAGTACTTC.

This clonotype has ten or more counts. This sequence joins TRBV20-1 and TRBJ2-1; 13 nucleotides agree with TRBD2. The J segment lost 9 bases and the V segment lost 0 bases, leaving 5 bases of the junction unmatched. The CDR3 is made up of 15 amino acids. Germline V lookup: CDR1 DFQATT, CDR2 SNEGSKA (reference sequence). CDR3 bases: TGCAGTGCTAGAGAACCGGGACTAGCGGGGTCTGAGCAGTTCTTC. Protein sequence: CSAREPGLAGSEQFF.

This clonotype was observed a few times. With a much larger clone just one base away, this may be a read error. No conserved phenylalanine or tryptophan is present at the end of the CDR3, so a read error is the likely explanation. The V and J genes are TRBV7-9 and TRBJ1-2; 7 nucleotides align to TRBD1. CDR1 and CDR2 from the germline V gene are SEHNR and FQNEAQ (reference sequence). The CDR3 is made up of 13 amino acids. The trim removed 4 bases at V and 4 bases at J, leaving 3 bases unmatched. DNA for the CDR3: TGTGCCAGCAGCTCCGGGACAGTCTATGGCTACACCTCC. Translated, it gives CASSSGTVYGYTS.

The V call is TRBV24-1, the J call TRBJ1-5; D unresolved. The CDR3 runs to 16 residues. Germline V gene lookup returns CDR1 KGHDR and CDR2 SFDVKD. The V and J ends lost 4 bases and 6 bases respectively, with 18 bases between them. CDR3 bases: TGTGCCACCAGTGACCGTGATAAAGGGCCGGGTCAGCCCCAGCATTTT. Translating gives CATSDRDKGPGQPQHF.

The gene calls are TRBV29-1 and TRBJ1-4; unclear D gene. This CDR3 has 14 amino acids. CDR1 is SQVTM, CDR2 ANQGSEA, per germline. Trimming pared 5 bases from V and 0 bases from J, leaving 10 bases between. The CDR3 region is CSVTRPATNEKLFF. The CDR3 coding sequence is TGCAGCGTTACAAGGCCCGCAACTAATGAAAAACTGTTTTTT.

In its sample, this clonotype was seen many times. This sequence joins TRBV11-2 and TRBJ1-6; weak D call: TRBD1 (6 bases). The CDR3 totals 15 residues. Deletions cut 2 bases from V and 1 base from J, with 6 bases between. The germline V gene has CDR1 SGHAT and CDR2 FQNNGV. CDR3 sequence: CASSLTGSYNSPLHF. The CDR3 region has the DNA TGTGCCAGCAGCTTAACAGGGTCCTATAATTCACCCCTCCACTTT. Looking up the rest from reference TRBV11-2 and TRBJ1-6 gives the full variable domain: EAGVAQSPRYKIIEKRQSVAFWCNPISGHATLYWYQQILGQGPKLLIQFQNNGVVDDSQLPKDRFSAERLKGVDSTLKIQPAKLEDSAVYLCASSLTGSYNSPLHFGNGTRLTVT.

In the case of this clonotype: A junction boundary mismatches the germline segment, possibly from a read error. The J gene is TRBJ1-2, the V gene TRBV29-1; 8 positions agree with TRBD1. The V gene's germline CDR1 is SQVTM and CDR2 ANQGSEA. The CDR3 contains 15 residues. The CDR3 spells CSAIIWTGTNCGYNF. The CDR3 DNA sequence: TGCAGCGCCATAATATGGACAGGGACAAACTGTGGCTACAACTTC.

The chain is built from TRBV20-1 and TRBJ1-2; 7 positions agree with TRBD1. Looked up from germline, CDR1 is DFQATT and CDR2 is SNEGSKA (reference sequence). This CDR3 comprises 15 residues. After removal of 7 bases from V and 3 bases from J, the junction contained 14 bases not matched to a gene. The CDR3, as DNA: TGCAGTGTCAGACAGGGAGGAAGGTTGGACTATGGCTACACCTTC. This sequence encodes CSVRQGGRLDYGYTF.

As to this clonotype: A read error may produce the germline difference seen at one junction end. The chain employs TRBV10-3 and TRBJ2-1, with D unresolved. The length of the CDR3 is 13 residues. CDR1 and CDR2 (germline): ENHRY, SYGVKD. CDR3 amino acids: CATTGGQADEQSF. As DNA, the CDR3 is TGTGCCACAACCGGTGGGCAGGCGGATGAGCAGTCCTTC.

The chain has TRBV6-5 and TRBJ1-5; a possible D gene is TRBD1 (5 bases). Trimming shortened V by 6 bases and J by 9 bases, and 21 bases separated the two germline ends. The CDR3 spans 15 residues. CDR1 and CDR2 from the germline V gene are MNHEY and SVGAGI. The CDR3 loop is CASRYSGTRLRPQHF. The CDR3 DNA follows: TGTGCCAGCAGATATTCCGGGACCAGGCTAAGGCCCCAGCATTTT.

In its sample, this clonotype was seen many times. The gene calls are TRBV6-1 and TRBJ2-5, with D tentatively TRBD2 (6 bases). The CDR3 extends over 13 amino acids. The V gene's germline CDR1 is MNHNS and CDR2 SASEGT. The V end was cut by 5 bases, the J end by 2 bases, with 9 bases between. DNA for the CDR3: TGTGCCAGCAGTCGGGACTTGCAAGAGACCCAGTACTTC. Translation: CASSRDLQETQYF.

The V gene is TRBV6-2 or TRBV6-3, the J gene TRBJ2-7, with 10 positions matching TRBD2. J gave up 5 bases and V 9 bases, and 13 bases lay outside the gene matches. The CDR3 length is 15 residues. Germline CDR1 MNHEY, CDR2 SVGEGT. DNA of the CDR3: TGTGCCAGACCTAGGACTAGCGGAGTCCTTCACGAGCAGTACTTC. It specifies CARPRTSGVLHEQYF.

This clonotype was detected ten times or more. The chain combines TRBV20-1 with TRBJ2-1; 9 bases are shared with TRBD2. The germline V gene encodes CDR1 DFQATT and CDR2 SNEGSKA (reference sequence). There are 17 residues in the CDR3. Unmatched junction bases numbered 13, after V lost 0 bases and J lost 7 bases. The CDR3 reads CSARDLPSASGVNEQFF. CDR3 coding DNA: TGCAGTGCTAGAGATCTCCCGTCGGCTAGCGGGGTGAATGAGCAGTTCTTC.

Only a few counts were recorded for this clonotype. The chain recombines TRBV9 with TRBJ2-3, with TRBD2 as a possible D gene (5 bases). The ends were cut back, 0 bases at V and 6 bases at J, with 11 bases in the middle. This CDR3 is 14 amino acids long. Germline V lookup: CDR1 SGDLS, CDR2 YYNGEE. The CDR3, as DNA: TGTGCCAGCAGCGTAGACGGAAGAGGGGATACGCAGTATTTT. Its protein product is CASSVDGRGDTQYF.

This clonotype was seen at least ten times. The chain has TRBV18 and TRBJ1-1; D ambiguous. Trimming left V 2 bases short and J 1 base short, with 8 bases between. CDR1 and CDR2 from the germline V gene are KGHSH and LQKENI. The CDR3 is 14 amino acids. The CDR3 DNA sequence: TGTGCCAGCTCACCAGGACTGAAGAACACTGAAGCTTTCTTT. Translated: CASSPGLKNTEAFF.

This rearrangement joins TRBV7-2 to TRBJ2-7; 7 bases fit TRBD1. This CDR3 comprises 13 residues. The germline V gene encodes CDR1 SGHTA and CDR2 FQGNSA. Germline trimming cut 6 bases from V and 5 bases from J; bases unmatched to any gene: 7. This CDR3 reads CASSQDRAHEQYF. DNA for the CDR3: TGTGCCAGCAGTCAAGACAGGGCCCACGAGCAGTACTTC.

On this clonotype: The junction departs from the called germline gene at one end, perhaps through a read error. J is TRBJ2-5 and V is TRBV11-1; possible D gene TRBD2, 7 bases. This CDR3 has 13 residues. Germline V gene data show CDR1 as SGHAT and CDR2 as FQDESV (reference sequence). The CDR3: CAGRIGRGETQYF. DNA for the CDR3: TGTGCCGGCAGAATAGGGAGGGGGGAGACCCAGTACTTC. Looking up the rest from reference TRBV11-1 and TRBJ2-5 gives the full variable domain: EAEVAQSPRYKITEKSQAVAFWCDPISGHATLYWYRQILGQGPELLVQFQDESVVDDSQLPKDRFSAERLKGVDSTLKIQPAELGDSAMYLCAGRIGRGETQYFGPGTRLLVL.

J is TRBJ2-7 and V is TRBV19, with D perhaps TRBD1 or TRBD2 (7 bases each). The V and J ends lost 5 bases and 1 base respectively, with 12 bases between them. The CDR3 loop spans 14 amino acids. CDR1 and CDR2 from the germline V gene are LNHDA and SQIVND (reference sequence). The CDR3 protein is CASSRGDSSYEQYF. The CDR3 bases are TGTGCCAGTAGTCGGGGGGACAGTTCCTACGAGCAGTACTTC.

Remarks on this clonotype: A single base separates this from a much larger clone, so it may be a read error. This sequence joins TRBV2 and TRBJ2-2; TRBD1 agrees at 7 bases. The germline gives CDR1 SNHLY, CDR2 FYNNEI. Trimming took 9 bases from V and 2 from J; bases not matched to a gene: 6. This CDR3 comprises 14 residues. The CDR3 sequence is CARKRDRNTGELFF. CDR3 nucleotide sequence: TGTGCCAGGAAGAGGGACAGAAACACCGGGGAGCTGTTTTTT.

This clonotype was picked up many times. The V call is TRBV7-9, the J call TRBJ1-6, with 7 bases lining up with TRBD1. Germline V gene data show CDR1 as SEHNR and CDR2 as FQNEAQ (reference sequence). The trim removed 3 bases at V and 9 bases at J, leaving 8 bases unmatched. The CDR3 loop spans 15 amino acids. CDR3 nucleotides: TGTGCCAGCAGCTTCGACAGGGCCCAAGGTTCACCCCTCCACTTT. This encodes CASSFDRAQGSPLHF.

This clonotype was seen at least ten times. CDR3 nucleotides: TGTGCCAGCAGTACGACAGCGGGAACAACTGAAGCTTTCTTT. This gives the protein CASSTTAGTTEAFF. The chain couples TRBV6-1 to TRBJ1-1; D might be TRBD1 (5 bases). CDR3 size: 14 residues. Trimming left V 5 bases short and J 5 bases short, with 15 bases between. CDR1 and CDR2 from the germline V gene are MNHNS and SASEGT.